This T cell receptor beta chain was identified in a study of molecular identifiers for immune sequencing clone quantification. This CDR3 has 14 amino acids. J gave up 2 bases and V 5 bases, and 5 bases lay outside the gene matches. Germline V gene sequence: CDR1 SQVTM, CDR2 ANQGSEA. TCRdb redid the calling of the PCR reads with MiXCR, one entry per CDR3 protein. Of just under 650,000 distinct CDR3 sequences listed, 20% are singletons. Ten or more counts support this clonotype. This chain joins TRBV29-1 and TRBJ2-7; 11 bases align to TRBD1. Specimen: naive CD8+ T cells from blood, with Jurkat cell RNA spiked in. Subset defined: FACS-sorted CD8+CD4-CCR7+CD45RA+ naive T cells. The receptor was isolated from a human donor in good health. Some libraries in this study had Jurkat cell RNA spiked in. The CDR3 sequence is CSVKPGQGAYEQYF. CDR3 sequence (DNA): TGCAGCGTTAAACCGGGACAGGGGGCCTACGAGCAGTACTTC.